This T cell receptor beta chain came from a study of human thymus T cells. Whole-study results and caveats: Related research described strongly overlapping thymic repertoires in unrelated people. Thymic and blood repertoires seemed to favor certain V and J genes.

Concerning this clone: Its matching antigen is unknown.

Corrective cardiac surgery supplied the resected thymus tissue. Each of the donors was a healthy Finnish infant who was undergoing open corrective cardiac surgery for congenital heart defects. The CDR3 runs 18 residues. Looked up from germline, CDR1 is SGHDN and CDR2 is FVKESK. V lost 1 base to trimming and J lost 0 bases, with 16 bases between them. Clones were read by immunoSEQ multiplex PCR, and TCRdb kept only the in-frame ones, dropping some. The sample contains tens of thousands of clones, roughly 95% of which appear only once. This sequence was found in a girl under three years old with a congenital heart defect but otherwise immunologically healthy. The chain combines TRBV14 with TRBJ1-3; D unclear. Input material: thymus tissue. CDR3 protein: CASSQGRPVPFSGNTIYF. Here the CDR3 DNA reads TGTGCCAGCAGCCAAGGCAGGCCAGTCCCATTCTCTGGAAACACCATATATTTT. Filled out from reference TRBV14 and TRBJ1-3, the complete variable domain reads EAGVTQFPSHSVIEKGQTVTLRCDPISGHDNLYWYRRVMGKEIKFLLHFVKESKQDESGMPNNRFLAERTGGTYSTLKVQPAELEDSGVYFCASSQGRPVPFSGNTIYFGEGSWLTVV.